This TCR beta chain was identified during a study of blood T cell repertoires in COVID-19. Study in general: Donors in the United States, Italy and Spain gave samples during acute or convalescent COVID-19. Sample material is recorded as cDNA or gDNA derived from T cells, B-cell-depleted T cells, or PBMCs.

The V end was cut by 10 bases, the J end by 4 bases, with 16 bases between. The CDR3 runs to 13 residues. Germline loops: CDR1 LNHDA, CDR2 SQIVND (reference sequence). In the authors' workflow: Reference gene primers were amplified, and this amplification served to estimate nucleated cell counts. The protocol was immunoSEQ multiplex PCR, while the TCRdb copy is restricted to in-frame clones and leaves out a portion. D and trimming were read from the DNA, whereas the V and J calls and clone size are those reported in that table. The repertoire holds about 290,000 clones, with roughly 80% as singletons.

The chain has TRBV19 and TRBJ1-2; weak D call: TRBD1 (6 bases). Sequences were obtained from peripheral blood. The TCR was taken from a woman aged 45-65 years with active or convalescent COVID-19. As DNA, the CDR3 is TGTGCCACCGAGAGCAGGGGCGGCTATGGCTACACCTTC. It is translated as CATESRGGYGYTF.